This passage covers 18 T cell receptor beta chains from one sample sequenced in a study of blood T cells in healthy people across ages. Using a J-beta primer mix together with a sample-barcoded 5' primer, a second PCR was run for roughly 7 to 12 cycles. Using its own MiXCR run on the 5' RACE reads, TCRdb lists one record per CDR3 protein. Of about 1,600,000 distinct CDR3 sequences listed, about 43% are singletons. Sequenced input: blood. These receptors all come from a woman aged 18-29 years in good health.

The rearrangement links TRBV7-2 to TRBJ1-1; the D gene is possibly TRBD1 (5 bases). V lost 4 bases and J 1 base, leaving 10 bases between the germline ends. The CDR3 runs 14 residues. The germline V gene has CDR1 SGHTA and CDR2 FQGNSA. The CDR3 region is CASSSYDRNTEAFF. CDR3 in DNA: TGTGCCAGCAGCTCGTACGACAGGAACACTGAAGCTTTCTTT. The full variable domain, completed using reference TRBV7-2 and TRBJ1-1, is GAGVSQSPSNKVTEKGKDVELRCDPISGHTALYWYRQSLGQGLEFLIYFQGNSAPDKSGLPSDRFSAERTGGSVSTLTIQRTQQEDSAVYLCASSSYDRNTEAFFGQGTRLTVV.

This clonotype has a handful of counts. The chain couples TRBV5-1 to TRBJ2-3; 7 positions agree with TRBD2. V was pared by 9 bases and J by 2 bases, with 9 bases of the junction left unmatched. In germline, CDR1 is SGHRS, CDR2 YFSETQ. CDR3 size: 14 residues. The chain's CDR3 is CATTSVGDTDTQYF. CDR3 coding DNA: TGCGCCACTACTAGCGTGGGGGACACAGATACGCAGTATTTT.

The sample holds a few counts of this clonotype. The rearrangement links TRBV3-1 to TRBJ2-3; no firm D call. The CDR3 runs 17 residues. Germline V gene lookup returns CDR1 LGHDT and CDR2 YNNKEL (reference sequence). Trimming cost V 0 bases and J 0 bases, with 13 bases left between them. CDR3 coding DNA: TGTGCCAGCAGCCAAGATGGTTTCCGGCAGAGCACAGATACGCAGTATTTT. The encoded protein is CASSQDGFRQSTDTQYF.

This clonotype has a handful of counts. This chain joins TRBV6-5 and TRBJ2-7; perhaps TRBD1 as D (6 bases). V was cut by 6 bases and J by 4 bases, with 19 bases left in between. CDR1 MNHEY and CDR2 SVGAGI come from the germline V gene. The CDR3 is made up of 15 amino acids. The CDR3 nucleotides read TGTGCCAGCAGCGAGCGGCCGGACAGCTTTTACGAGCAGTACTTC. This sequence encodes CASSERPDSFYEQYF.

This clonotype turned up a few times. The chain links TRBV5-6 to TRBJ2-7; unclear D gene. Trimming stripped 4 bases from V and 6 bases from J, with 8 bases between. Looked up from germline, CDR1 is SGHDT and CDR2 is YYEEEE. The CDR3 is made up of 11 amino acids. The CDR3 nucleotides are TGTGCCAGCAGCAACGGACCCGAGCAGTACTTC. Protein sequence: CASSNGPEQYF.

The chain links TRBV5-6 to TRBJ1-1; possibly TRBD1 for D (5 bases). The CDR3 sequence is 14 residues long. The germline V gene encodes CDR1 SGHDT and CDR2 YYEEEE. V was cut by 3 bases and J by 6 bases, with 15 bases left in between. The DNA of the CDR3 is TGTGCCAGCAGCTCGGACCGGATGGGGCCTGAAGCTTTCTTT. This encodes CASSSDRMGPEAFF.

This clonotype showed up many times. The gene calls are TRBV6-5 and TRBJ2-5; TRBD1 agrees at 8 bases. The germline gives CDR1 MNHEY, CDR2 SVGAGI. The junction had 4 bases not matched to a gene; V was cut back by 5 bases and J by 5 bases. The CDR3 contains 13 residues. In DNA, the CDR3 is TGTGCCAGCAGTCACAGGGACAGGGAGACCCAGTACTTC. Its protein product is CASSHRDRETQYF.

The chain joins TRBV7-2 to TRBJ2-2; D is unclear. Germline V gene sequence: CDR1 SGHTA, CDR2 FQGNSA. Trimming took 4 bases from V and 9 from J, leaving 6 bases between them. The CDR3 has 11 residues. The CDR3 loop is CASSSHRELFF. In DNA, the CDR3 is TGTGCCAGCAGCTCGCATAGGGAGCTGTTTTTT.

This clonotype came up a few times. V gene TRBV6-1 combines with J gene TRBJ1-1; D is uncertain. CDR1 and CDR2 from the germline V gene are MNHNS and SASEGT. The CDR3 extends over 13 amino acids. Trimming cost V 8 bases and J 3 bases, with 13 bases left between them. The CDR3 loop reads CASFGRTYTEAFF. CDR3 nucleotide sequence: TGTGCCAGCTTCGGTAGGACTTACACTGAAGCTTTCTTT.

The chain couples TRBV10-3 to TRBJ1-2; 7 bases align to TRBD1. V lost 6 bases, J lost 0 bases, and 10 bases stayed unmatched. CDR1 and CDR2 (germline): ENHRY, SYGVKD. The CDR3 contains 16 residues. CDR3 nucleotides: TGTGCCATCAGAGGGGGCCCGGGGGGTACTAACTATGGCTACACCTTC. Its protein product is CAIRGGPGGTNYGYTF.

V and J are TRBV11-1 and TRBJ2-4; 12 bases line up with TRBD2. The closer fit of TRBJ2-5 to the DNA end suggests the J call may be wrong. Per germline, CDR1 SGHAT and CDR2 FQDESV (reference sequence). CDR3 size: 16 residues. This CDR3 reads CASSLLAGGRQWTQYF. The CDR3, as DNA: TGTGCCAGCAGCCTGCTAGCGGGAGGGCGACAATGGACCCAGTACTTC.

The chain couples TRBV7-9 to TRBJ2-5, with D possibly matching TRBD2 (6 bases). The CDR3 covers 17 residues. V dropped 5 bases and J dropped 2 bases, with 21 bases sitting between them. Germline lookup yields CDR1 SEHNR and CDR2 FQNEAQ (reference sequence). This CDR3 reads CASSDKPWTIKQETQYF. CDR3 sequence (DNA): TGTGCCAGCAGCGACAAACCCTGGACTATAAAACAAGAGACCCAGTACTTC. The full variable domain, its missing parts supplied by reference TRBV7-9 and TRBJ2-5, is DTGVSQNPRHKITKRGQNVTFRCDPISEHNRLYWYRQTLGQGPEFLTYFQNEAQLEKSRLLSDRFSAERPKGSFSTLEIQRTEQGDSAMYLCASSDKPWTIKQETQYFGPGTRLLVL.

This chain joins TRBV10-3 and TRBJ2-5; 10 bases are a match to TRBD2. Unmatched junction bases numbered 12, after V lost 8 bases and J lost 6 bases. This CDR3 is built from 15 residues. Germline V gene lookup returns CDR1 ENHRY and CDR2 SYGVKD. The CDR3 region is CAIRSSGSPGKTQYF. Written as DNA, the CDR3 is TGTGCCATCCGCTCTAGCGGGAGCCCGGGGAAGACCCAGTACTTC.

CDR3 sequence (DNA): TGTGCCAGCAAGACAGACTCCTCTAACTATGGCTACACCTTC. Encoded protein: CASKTDSSNYGYTF. The chain links TRBV6-6 to TRBJ1-2; D is possibly TRBD1 (5 bases). V shed 7 bases and J shed 0 bases, with 12 bases lying between them. CDR3 length: 14 residues. From germline, CDR1 is MNHNY and CDR2 SVGAGI (reference sequence).

This clonotype was counted between two and nine times. The chain links TRBV7-2 to TRBJ1-2; D possibly corresponds to TRBD1 (5 bases). Deletions cut 3 bases from V and 4 bases from J, with 15 bases between. Per germline, CDR1 SGHTA and CDR2 FQGNSA. The CDR3 consists of 15 residues. The CDR3 region has the DNA TGTGCCAGCAGCTTTTTGGGGGGGGGATCCTATGGCTACACCTTC. Translation: CASSFLGGGSYGYTF.

The V gene is TRBV7-9, the J gene TRBJ1-1; TRBD1 might be the D (6 bases). Looked up from germline, CDR1 is SEHNR and CDR2 is FQNEAQ (reference sequence). The CDR3 extends over 13 amino acids. Trimming cost V 6 bases and J 6 bases, with 14 bases left between them. The CDR3 protein is CASSRPGAAEAFF. Written as DNA, the CDR3 is TGTGCCAGCAGTCGGCCAGGGGCAGCTGAAGCTTTCTTT.

The CDR3 reads CASSFTGAVSYEQYF. CDR3 sequence (DNA): TGTGCCAGCAGTTTTACAGGGGCCGTCTCCTACGAGCAGTACTTC. The rearrangement uses TRBV7-9 and TRBJ2-4; TRBD1 matches at 7 bases. The J call may be in error: the DNA end matches TRBJ2-7 better. The CDR3 is made up of 15 amino acids. The germline CDR1 and CDR2 sequences are SEHNR and FQNEAQ (reference sequence).

CDR3 sequence reads: CATLGLAETGELFF. In DNA, the CDR3 is TGTGCCACCCTAGGACTAGCGGAAACCGGGGAGCTGTTTTTT. The chain employs TRBV12-3 or TRBV12-4 and TRBJ2-2, with 10 bases that match TRBD2. Trimming removed 10 bases from V and 5 bases from J; junction bases left unmatched: 7. This CDR3 contains 14 residues.